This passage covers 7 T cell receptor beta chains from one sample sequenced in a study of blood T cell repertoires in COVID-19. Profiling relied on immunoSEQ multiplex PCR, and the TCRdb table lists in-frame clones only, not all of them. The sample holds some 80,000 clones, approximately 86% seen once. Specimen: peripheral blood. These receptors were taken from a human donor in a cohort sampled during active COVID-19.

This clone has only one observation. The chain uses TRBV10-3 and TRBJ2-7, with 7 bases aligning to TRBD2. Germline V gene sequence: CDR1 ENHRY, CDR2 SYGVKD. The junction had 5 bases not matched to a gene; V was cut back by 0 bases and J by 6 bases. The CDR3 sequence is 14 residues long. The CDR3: CAISESGREGEQYF. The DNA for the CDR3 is TGTGCCATCAGTGAGTCAGGCAGGGAGGGCGAGCAGTACTTC.

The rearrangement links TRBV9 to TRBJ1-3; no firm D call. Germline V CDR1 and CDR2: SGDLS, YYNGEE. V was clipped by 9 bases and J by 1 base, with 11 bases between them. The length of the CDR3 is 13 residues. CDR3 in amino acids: CATAQESGNTIYF. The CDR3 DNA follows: TGTGCCACCGCCCAAGAGTCTGGAAACACCATATATTTT. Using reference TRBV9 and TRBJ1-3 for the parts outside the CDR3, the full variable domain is DSGVTQTPKHLITATGQRVTLRCSPRSGDLSVYWYQQSLDQGLQFLIQYYNGEERAKGNILERFSAQQFPDLHSELNLSSLELGDSALYFCATAQESGNTIYFGEGSWLTVV.

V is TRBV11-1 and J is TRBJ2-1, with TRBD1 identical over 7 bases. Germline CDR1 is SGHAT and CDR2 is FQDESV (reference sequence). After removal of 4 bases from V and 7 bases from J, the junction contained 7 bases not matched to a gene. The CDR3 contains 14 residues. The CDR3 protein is CASSSHRGGNEQFF. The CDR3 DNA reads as TGTGCCAGCAGCTCCCACAGGGGCGGGAATGAGCAGTTCTTC. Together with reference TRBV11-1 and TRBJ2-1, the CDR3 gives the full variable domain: EAEVAQSPRYKITEKSQAVAFWCDPISGHATLYWYRQILGQGPELLVQFQDESVVDDSQLPKDRFSAERLKGVDSTLKIQPAELGDSAMYLCASSSHRGGNEQFFGPGTRLTVL.

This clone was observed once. CDR3 nucleotide sequence: TGCGCCAGCAGCCAAGAAAACAGGGGAGGTTCACCCCTCCACTTT. This encodes CASSQENRGGSPLHF. V and J are TRBV4-3 and TRBJ1-6; 7 bases map to TRBD1. The germline V gene encodes CDR1 LGHNA and CDR2 YSLEER. V shed 0 bases, J shed 9 bases, and the junction held 5 bases outside the gene matches. This CDR3 has 15 residues.

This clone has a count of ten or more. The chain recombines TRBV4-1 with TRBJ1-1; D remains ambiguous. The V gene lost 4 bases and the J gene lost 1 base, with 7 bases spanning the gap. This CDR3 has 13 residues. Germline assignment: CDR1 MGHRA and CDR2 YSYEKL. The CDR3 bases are TGCGCCAGCAGCCCTGAGAAGAACACTGAAGCTTTCTTT. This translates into CASSPEKNTEAFF.

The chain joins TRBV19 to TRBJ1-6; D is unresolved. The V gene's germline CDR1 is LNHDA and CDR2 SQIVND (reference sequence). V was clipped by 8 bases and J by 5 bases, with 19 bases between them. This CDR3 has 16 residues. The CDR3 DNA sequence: TGTGCCAGTCTCATATCCCTAGACGAAAATAATTCACCCCTCCACTTT. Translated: CASLISLDENNSPLHF.

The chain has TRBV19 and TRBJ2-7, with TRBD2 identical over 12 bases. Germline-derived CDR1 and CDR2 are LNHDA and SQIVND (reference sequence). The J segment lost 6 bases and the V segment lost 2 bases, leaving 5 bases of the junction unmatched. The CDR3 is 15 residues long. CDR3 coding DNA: TGTGCCAGTAGTATAAGGGCACTAGCGGGAGGCGAGCAGTACTTC. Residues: CASSIRALAGGEQYF.